This is a list of T cell receptor beta chains from one sample in a study of T cell changes during pregnancy in multiple sclerosis. Libraries were prepared by immunoSEQ multiplex PCR; TCRdb keeps only in-frame clonotypes and omits some of them. Among roughly 45,000 clones listed, 90% were seen once. The sequenced sample was peripheral blood, obtained in the second trimester of pregnancy. The receptor set was obtained from a female donor in good health, enrolled as a control in a pregnancy study. Each CDR3 is given with its conserved first and last residue.

TRBV5-6	TRBJ2-7	CASSSGIWDYEQYF
TRBV7-9	TRBJ2-1	CASSLQLAVVHEQFF
TRBV30	TRBJ2-6	CAWTGQLGGANVLTF
TRBV4-1	TRBJ2-2	CASSQDTSGSNTGELFF
TRBV19	TRBJ1-1	CASSIVGGMGTEAFF
TRBV19	TRBJ1-1	CASSIRGSDTEAFF
TRBV10-3	TRBJ2-7	CATGSGRSSYEQYF
TRBV7-2	TRBJ2-7	CASSLVGQGVYEQYF
TRBV5-6	TRBJ1-2	CASRRKGGQNYGYTF
TRBV6-1	TRBJ2-5	CASSGGTGGSETQYF
TRBV19	TRBJ1-1	CASEDRVEAFF
TRBV4-2	TRBJ2-7	CASSQGGGTGVYEQYF
TRBV6-5	TRBJ2-3	CASRHRERTIDTQYF
TRBV14	TRBJ1-2	CASSQVPMGQGIGYGYTF
TRBV7-9	TRBJ2-7	CASSISPGLAAEQYF
TRBV19	TRBJ1-6	CASSSGTGGLNSPLHF
TRBV25-1	TRBJ2-7	CASSQGGSFYEQYF
TRBV25-1	TRBJ2-1	CASSFRDRGYEQFF
TRBV5-6	TRBJ1-4	CASSFGQGEEKLFF
TRBV5-1	TRBJ2-2	CASRGTSGAYTGELFF
TRBV15	TRBJ1-4	CATSRVSWGDNEKLFF
TRBV28	TRBJ2-3	CASSSLAGWSTDTQYF
TRBV9	TRBJ1-2	CASSVAGLDGYTF
TRBV7-2	TRBJ2-7	CASSLARGQNYEQYF
TRBV6-1	TRBJ2-7	CASSEGRTRSYEQYF
TRBV30	TRBJ1-5	CAWSTYRTGTALLNQPQHF
TRBV18	TRBJ1-1	CASSPTPVVNTEAFF
TRBV29-1	TRBJ1-2	CSVEDNGGGYTF
TRBV7-2	TRBJ2-7	CASSLGRLSSYEQYF
TRBV6-5	TRBJ2-7	CASGDRGTREQYF
TRBV6-6	TRBJ2-7	CASSPKLAGLLEQYF
TRBV4-3	TRBJ2-3	CASSQDPPWTSGGDTQYF
TRBV5-1	TRBJ2-3	CASSSSGGADTQYF
TRBV7-2	TRBJ2-2	CASSSNPLAANTGELFF
TRBV6-4	TRBJ2-1	CASSEAGDSGEQFF
TRBV7-9	TRBJ2-2	CASSLASGVKELFF
TRBV11-3	TRBJ2-3	CASSPLAGAPLDTQYF
TRBV5-6	TRBJ1-1	CASSSDRASTEAFF
TRBV5-4	TRBJ1-1	CASSLAGGNTEAFF
TRBV10-3	TRBJ2-7	CAISESLTVRSYEQYF
TRBV6-6	TRBJ2-3	CASNPSGSSADTQYF
TRBV6-5	TRBJ2-5	CASSERGGKETQYF
TRBV5-8	TRBJ2-7	CASSSAPGYEQYF
TRBV7-2	TRBJ2-7	CASSTSHVGVNEQYF
TRBV30	TRBJ2-2	CAWSVLQGTGELFF
TRBV30	TRBJ1-5	CAWSSGGTGNQPQHF
TRBV13	TRBJ2-5	CASSLISTGGETQYF
TRBV5-6	TRBJ2-7	CASSLVAGLAASYEQYF
TRBV5-1	TRBJ1-1	CASSPADRNTEAFF
TRBV12-5	TRBJ1-1	CASGATGVPEAFF
TRBV6-1	TRBJ1-5	CASSVSRGLIQPQHF
TRBV6-1	TRBJ1-1	CASSPGQGIEAFF
TRBV4-2	TRBJ2-7	CASSQAVAVAYEQYF
TRBV14	TRBJ2-7	CASSQVRGTYEQYF
TRBV19	TRBJ1-2	CASSPLGTGAKYGYTF
TRBV5-6	TRBJ1-1	CASSIGGPEAFF
TRBV13	TRBJ1-1	CASSPGGWGSEAFF
TRBV18	TRBJ2-7	CASSPVTTTSLQEQYF
TRBV11-3	TRBJ2-1	CASSYAENEQFF